Included here is one T cell receptor beta chain sequence, with context. Every isolated RNA sample was fully reverse transcribed, so sequencing captured expressed TCRB transcripts. TCRdb's table, derived via immunoSEQ multiplex PCR, lists solely in-frame clones and lacks some. The data show about 360,000 clones, around 13% seen once. The record originates from a study of beta chain features in type 1 diabetes. Germline V gene sequence: CDR1 SGHTA, CDR2 FQGNSA. This CDR3 contains 14 residues. The V and J ends lost 5 bases and 9 bases respectively, with 17 bases between them. The V gene is TRBV7-2, the J gene TRBJ2-1; D is possibly TRBD1 (6 bases). Sequencing was done on a sample of naive CD4+ T cells from blood. This receptor was taken from a man younger than 30 in good health. CDR3 sequence: CASSLSKGVGEQFF. As DNA, the CDR3 is TGTGCCAGCAGCCTTTCAAAGGGGGTCGGTGAGCAGTTCTTC.